These 23 T cell receptor beta chains came from one sample sequenced in a study of CD8 T cells in ankylosing spondylitis. Using its own MiXCR run on the 5' RACE reads, TCRdb lists one record per CDR3 protein. The table records roughly 280,000 distinct CDR3 sequences, about 20% of them present only once. Input material: blood, either unsorted or a sorted T cell fraction (not recorded which). These receptor sequences come from a male donor with ankylosing spondylitis or in good health (not recorded which).

The chain links TRBV12-3 or TRBV12-4 to TRBJ2-3, with D perhaps given as TRBD1 or TRBD2 (6 bases each). The length of the CDR3 is 14 residues. V lost 3 bases to trimming and J lost 3 bases, with 10 bases between them. The CDR3 here is CASSFTGRTDTQYF. In DNA, the CDR3 is TGTGCCAGCAGTTTTACAGGGAGGACAGATACGCAGTATTTT.

This clonotype has a handful of counts. The chain recombines TRBV5-1 with TRBJ2-3; no firm D call. CDR1 SGHRS and CDR2 YFSETQ come from the germline V gene. With 4 bases removed from V and 6 bases from J, the gap between germline ends came to 9 bases. The CDR3 is made up of 12 amino acids. The CDR3 spells CASSESLDTQYF. DNA of the CDR3: TGCGCCAGCAGCGAGTCGTTGGATACGCAGTATTTT.

This clonotype was detected only a few times. V gene TRBV6-6 combines with J gene TRBJ2-1, with a weak D call TRBD1 (6 bases). The CDR3 loop spans 12 amino acids. Germline values: CDR1 MNHNY, CDR2 SVGAGI (reference sequence). V lost 5 bases to trimming and J lost 12 bases, with 14 bases between them. The DNA for the CDR3 is TGTGCCAGCAGTACCCGACAGGACAGGCAGTTCTTC. This codes for CASSTRQDRQFF.

This clonotype has a handful of counts. V gene TRBV10-3 combines with J gene TRBJ2-2; TRBD2 matches at 7 bases. Germline V lookup: CDR1 ENHRY, CDR2 SYGVKD. This CDR3 contains 13 residues. V was pared by 4 bases and J by 4 bases, with 0 bases of the junction left unmatched. CDR3 loop: CAISGTSTGELFF. As DNA, the CDR3 is TGTGCCATCAGTGGGACTAGCACCGGGGAGCTGTTTTTT.

This clonotype was recorded a few times. The rearrangement joins TRBV12-3 or TRBV12-4 to TRBJ2-2; 7 bases line up with TRBD1. V lost 7 bases to trimming and J lost 7 bases; unmatched junction nucleotides: 18. This CDR3 comprises 17 residues. The CDR3 sequence is CASTPPFGTGASGELFF. The CDR3 DNA follows: TGTGCCAGCACCCCCCCTTTTGGAACAGGGGCAAGCGGGGAGCTGTTTTTT.

This clonotype has only a few counts. The rearrangement links TRBV20-1 to TRBJ2-5, with TRBD1 matching 8 bases. Unmatched junction bases numbered 7, after V lost 3 bases and J lost 4 bases. Germline values: CDR1 DFQATT, CDR2 SNEGSKA (reference sequence). This CDR3 has 14 residues. The CDR3 sequence: CSARDRDLIETQYF. The DNA of the CDR3 is TGCAGTGCTAGGGACAGGGACTTAATAGAGACCCAGTACTTC.

The sample holds one count of this clonotype. The chain combines TRBV3-1 with TRBJ2-5; possibly TRBD1 for D (5 bases). Per germline, CDR1 LGHDT and CDR2 YNNKEL (reference sequence). There are 13 residues in the CDR3. Deletions cut 3 bases from V and 5 bases from J, with 10 bases between. The CDR3 is CASSHLGVETQYF. CDR3 sequence (DNA): TGTGCCAGCAGCCATCTAGGGGTGGAGACCCAGTACTTC.

V usage is TRBV25-1 and J usage is TRBJ1-6; possible D gene TRBD1, 5 bases. The CDR3 totals 16 residues. Looked up from germline, CDR1 is MGHDK and CDR2 is SYGVNS. V gave up 4 bases and J gave up 0 bases, with 10 bases separating them. CDR3 sequence reads: CASSAPGFSYNSPLHF. CDR3 sequence (DNA): TGTGCCAGCAGTGCCCCAGGGTTCTCCTATAATTCACCCCTCCACTTT.

The CDR3 bases are TGTGCCAGCAGTTTAAGGGGATCCACGGGAGGGCCAGGCGGGGATACGCAGTATTTT. Protein: CASSLRGSTGGPGGDTQYF. This chain uses TRBV27 with TRBJ2-3, with 8 nucleotides matching TRBD2. CDR3 length: 19 residues. Germline lookup yields CDR1 MNHEY and CDR2 SMNVEV (reference sequence). After removal of 2 bases from V and 6 bases from J, the junction contained 19 bases not matched to a gene.

The rearrangement uses TRBV27 and TRBJ1-5; 7 nucleotides match TRBD1. With V trimmed by 5 bases and J by 1 base, 11 bases remained unmatched. This CDR3 spans 17 amino acids. CDR1 is MNHEY and CDR2 is SMNVEV in the germline V gene (reference sequence). In DNA, the CDR3 is TGTGCCAGCAGTCCTACGCCGGGACAGACGAGCAATCAGCCCCAGCATTTT. Translation: CASSPTPGQTSNQPQHF.

There are a few counts of this clonotype. The chain carries TRBV7-2 and TRBJ1-3; no clear D. This CDR3 region has 10 residues. Trimming removed 8 bases from V and 4 bases from J, with 3 bases in between. Germline V lookup: CDR1 SGHTA, CDR2 FQGNSA. The DNA for the CDR3 is TGTGCCAGCCGAGGAAACACCATATATTTT. Translated, it gives CASRGNTIYF.

This clonotype was seen a handful of times. J is TRBJ2-7 and V is TRBV6-5; D may be TRBD2 (6 bases). Trimming pared 0 bases from V and 3 bases from J, leaving 12 bases between. The CDR3 spans 15 residues. The V gene's germline CDR1 is MNHEY and CDR2 SVGAGI. DNA for the CDR3: TGTGCCAGCAGTTACTCGGACCGGGGGAACTACGAGCAGTACGTC. Its protein product is CASSYSDRGNYEQYV.

The chain has TRBV7-9 and TRBJ2-2; 7 nucleotides align to TRBD1. The germline gives CDR1 SEHNR, CDR2 FQNEAQ (reference sequence). This CDR3 is built from 15 residues. V lost 3 bases and J lost 5; bases outside the gene matches: 6. The CDR3 sequence: CASSFRQGRTGELFF. The CDR3 region has the DNA TGTGCCAGCAGCTTCCGACAGGGAAGAACCGGGGAGCTGTTTTTT.

This clonotype was found a few times. The rearrangement uses TRBV5-1 and TRBJ2-1; 11 bases align to TRBD1. The CDR3 loop spans 13 amino acids. V dropped 1 base and J dropped 15; count of bases not matched to a gene: 6. Germline V gives CDR1 SGHRS, CDR2 YFSETQ. Here the CDR3 DNA reads TGCGCCAGCAGCTTGACCCGGGACAGGGGGACGTTCTTC. The encoded protein is CASSLTRDRGTFF.

The chain links TRBV12-3 or TRBV12-4 to TRBJ2-3; 7 bases agree with TRBD2. The V gene end was trimmed by 3 bases and the J gene end by 5 bases; junction bases not matched to a gene: 5. The CDR3 runs 14 residues. CDR3 nucleotide sequence: TGTGCCAGCAGTTTGCGGGAGTCCGGAGATACGCAGTATTTT. It yields the protein CASSLRESGDTQYF.

The V and J genes are TRBV9 and TRBJ2-3; 14 bases align to TRBD2. With V trimmed by 2 bases and J by 8 bases, 13 bases remained unmatched. Germline V gives CDR1 SGDLS, CDR2 YYNGEE. The CDR3 is 18 amino acids. The CDR3 protein is CASSVGTLGLAGDATQYF. The CDR3 DNA sequence: TGTGCCAGCAGCGTCGGGACATTGGGACTAGCGGGAGACGCTACGCAGTATTTT.

V gene TRBV12-3 or TRBV12-4 combines with J gene TRBJ2-5; D ambiguous. The CDR3 loop spans 14 amino acids. Trimming took 1 base from V and 9 from J, leaving 15 bases between them. The CDR3 spells CASSLGAAPGAQYF. DNA of the CDR3: TGTGCCAGCAGTTTAGGGGCTGCTCCTGGGGCCCAGTACTTC.

At least ten counts were recorded for this clonotype. The rearrangement links TRBV2 to TRBJ1-1, with D maybe TRBD1 (5 bases). Looked up from germline, CDR1 is SNHLY and CDR2 is FYNNEI. The CDR3 totals 13 residues. Deletions cut 10 bases from V and 5 bases from J, with 17 bases between. The CDR3 DNA follows: TGTGCCACCGCGGGGGACCTCGTTACTGAAGCTTTCTTT. It encodes CATAGDLVTEAFF.

This clonotype was recorded a few times. This sequence joins TRBV12-3 or TRBV12-4 and TRBJ2-1; 7 bases match TRBD2. V lost 2 bases to trimming and J lost 5 bases; unmatched junction nucleotides: 9. CDR3 size: 16 residues. The CDR3 sequence: CASSLRGGGLNNEQFF. The DNA for the CDR3 is TGTGCCAGCAGTTTACGCGGGGGAGGTCTCAACAATGAGCAGTTCTTC.

In this sample, this clonotype turned up many times. J is TRBJ2-3 and V is TRBV29-1; TRBD2 aligns across 9 bases. The CDR3 has 21 residues. V gave up 0 bases and J gave up 3 bases; unmatched junction bases: 22. Germline assignment: CDR1 SQVTM and CDR2 ANQGSEA. The CDR3 here is CSVEDLLGGPLAGKVTDTQYF. Written as DNA, the CDR3 is TGCAGCGTTGAAGATCTTCTGGGGGGACCCCTAGCGGGGAAAGTAACAGATACGCAGTATTTT.

This clonotype was recorded at least ten times. The V gene is TRBV12-3 or TRBV12-4, the J gene TRBJ1-6; no clear D. V lost 2 bases and J lost 7, with 9 bases in between. CDR3 length: 14 amino acids. CDR3: CASSLQGNNSPLHF. The CDR3 nucleotides are TGTGCCAGCAGTTTACAAGGGAACAATTCACCCCTCCACTTT.

This clonotype was detected only a few times. The chain has TRBV24-1 and TRBJ2-3, with TRBD2 as a possible D gene (5 bases). V lost 3 bases, J lost 2 bases, and 11 bases lay in between. CDR3 length: 15 residues. Germline V lookup: CDR1 KGHDR, CDR2 SFDVKD. CDR3 sequence reads: CATSDPVALTDTQYF. CDR3 DNA: TGTGCCACCAGTGATCCTGTAGCGCTCACAGATACGCAGTATTTT.

This clonotype was recorded once. The chain employs TRBV28 and TRBJ1-5; D is undetermined. Germline V gene lookup returns CDR1 MDHEN and CDR2 SYDVKM. Trimming removed 7 bases at V and 7 bases at J, with 17 bases between. The CDR3 has 14 residues. Here the CDR3 reads CASIPGGIEQPQHF. The DNA for the CDR3 is TGTGCCAGCATTCCAGGTGGAATTGAGCAGCCCCAGCATTTT. The variable domain in full, with the rest retrieved from reference TRBV28 and TRBJ1-5, is DVKVTQSSRYLVKRTGEKVFLECVQDMDHENMFWYRQDPGLGLRLIYFSYDVKMKEKGDIPEGYSVSREKKERFSLILESASTNQTSMYLCASIPGGIEQPQHFGDGTRLSIL.